This TCR beta chain was documented in a study of blood T cell repertoires in COVID-19. The germline V and J ends were trimmed by 4 bases and 0 bases, with 11 bases remaining between them. The germline V gene encodes CDR1 SGHRS and CDR2 YFSETQ. This CDR3 comprises 15 residues. Libraries were prepared by immunoSEQ multiplex PCR; TCRdb keeps only in-frame clonotypes and omits some of them. The data show about 59,000 clones, about four fifths seen once. In this sample, this clone turned up a few times. V gene TRBV5-1 combines with J gene TRBJ1-3; D is undetermined. The source of this sequence is an elderly woman with acute or convalescent COVID-19. The sequenced material came from peripheral blood. This CDR3 is CASSPVAFSGNTIYF. The CDR3 DNA reads TGCGCCAGCAGCCCCGTAGCTTTCTCTGGAAACACCATATATTTT.